Described below is a single T cell receptor (beta chain) sequence and its context. Sequencing was performed with immunoSEQ multiplex PCR; in TCRdb, only in-frame clones are kept and a portion is missing. Of approximately 30,000 clones detected, approximately 89% appear once; the ten largest clones hold approximately 0.77%. This sample stems from a study of T cell changes during pregnancy in multiple sclerosis. The clonotype comes from a female donor with multiple sclerosis, enrolled in a pregnancy study. The sequencing here drew on CD4+ T cells from peripheral blood mononuclear cells, taken in the second trimester of pregnancy.

CDR3 nucleotide sequence: TGCGCCAGCAGTAAAGGGGACACTGAAGCTTTCTTT. This encodes CASSKGDTEAFF. The chain employs TRBV5-1 and TRBJ1-1; TRBD1 might be the D (5 bases). Per the germline V gene, CDR1 is SGHRS and CDR2 is YFSETQ. The CDR3 is made up of 12 amino acids. The V and J ends lost 5 bases and 3 bases respectively, with 8 bases between them.